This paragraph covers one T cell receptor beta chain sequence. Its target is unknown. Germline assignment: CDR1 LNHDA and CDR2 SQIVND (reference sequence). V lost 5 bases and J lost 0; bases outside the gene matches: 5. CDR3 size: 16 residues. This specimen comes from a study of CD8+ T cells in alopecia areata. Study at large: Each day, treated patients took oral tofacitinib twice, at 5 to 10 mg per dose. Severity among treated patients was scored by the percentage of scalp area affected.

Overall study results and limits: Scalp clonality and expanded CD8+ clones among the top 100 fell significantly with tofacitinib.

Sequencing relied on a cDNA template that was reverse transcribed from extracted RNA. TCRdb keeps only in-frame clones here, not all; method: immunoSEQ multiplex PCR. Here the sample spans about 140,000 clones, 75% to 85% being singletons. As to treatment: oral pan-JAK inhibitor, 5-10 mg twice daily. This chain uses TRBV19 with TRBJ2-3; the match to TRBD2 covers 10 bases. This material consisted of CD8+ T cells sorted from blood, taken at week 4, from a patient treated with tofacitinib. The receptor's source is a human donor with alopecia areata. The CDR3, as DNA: TGTGCCAGTAGTTCCTTAGCGGGGGGAAGCACAGATACGCAGTATTTT. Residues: CASSSLAGGSTDTQYF.